Listed below are T cell receptor beta chains from one sample, sequenced in a study of cytomegalovirus exposure and HLA in healthy donors. Produced via immunoSEQ multiplex PCR; TCRdb's table is partial and in-frame only. The repertoire holds 130,000 to 150,000 clones, with roughly 88% as singletons. Material: PBMCs. The receptors were sampled from a woman aged 18-29 years in good health and CMV-seropositive. Each CDR3 is given with its conserved first and last residue. A D gene is named only where the DNA matches it firmly. Size is stated for part of the rows, as once, few or many counts, or as a class when the clone is expanded.

>TRBD1|15|TRBJ1-5|TRBV5-1|-
TGCGCCAGCAGCTTGACGGGACAGAACAATCAGCCCCAGCATTTT
CASSLTGQNNQPQHF
>-|13|TRBJ1-5|TRBV6-5|-
TGTGCCAGCAGTTACTCCCTTAATCAGCCCCAGCATTTT
CASSYSLNQPQHF
>-|13|TRBJ1-5|TRBV28|-
TGTGCCAGCAGCTCCACAGGGTTTCAGCCCCAGCATTTT
CASSSTGFQPQHF
>-|15|TRBJ1-1|TRBV10-1|-
TGCGCCAGCAGTGTGAATCCACAGGGGAACACTGAAGCTTTCTTT
CASSVNPQGNTEAFF
>-|13|TRBJ2-5|TRBV11-2|few
TGTGCCAGCATCTTCCCGGGGGAGGAGACCCAGTACTTC
CASIFPGEETQYF
>TRBD1|13|TRBJ1-5|TRBV28|many
TGTGCCAGCAACACACAGGGGTATCAGCCCCAGCATTTT
CASNTQGYQPQHF
>TRBD1|15|TRBJ1-2|TRBV19|-
TGTGCCAGTAGCCCTTGGGACAGGTCTAACTATGGCTACACCTTC
CASSPWDRSNYGYTF
>TRBD1|14|TRBJ1-3|TRBV6-6|once
TGTGCCAGCAGTCAATCAGGGGGTGGAAACACCATATATTTT
CASSQSGGGNTIYF
>TRBD1|13|TRBJ1-2|TRBV27|-
TGTGCCAGCAGTCCTGGGACAGGGCAGGGCTACACCTTC
CASSPGTGQGYTF
>-|13|TRBJ1-3|TRBV10-3|-
TGTGCCATACAGGGTAACACTGGAAACACCATATATTTT
CAIQGNTGNTIYF
>TRBD1|16|TRBJ2-5|TRBV4-1|-
TGCGCCAGCAGCCATGGCCGGACAGGGAAAGGCGAGACCCAGTACTTC
CASSHGRTGKGETQYF
>TRBD2|14|TRBJ2-1|TRBV2|once
TGTGCCAGCATGCGGGGGGGCTCCTACAATGAGCAGTTCTTC
CASMRGGSYNEQFF
>-|15|TRBJ2-7|TRBV6-1|-
TGTGCCAGCAGTGAAGCAGGGGCACCCGGTTACGAGCAGTACTTC
CASSEAGAPGYEQYF
>TRBD1|16|TRBJ2-1|TRBV27|-
TGTGCCAGCAGTTTAAGCCCAGGGGGAAGGGACAATGAGCAGTTCTTC
CASSLSPGGRDNEQFF
>TRBD2|15|TRBJ2-7|TRBV7-2|-
TGTGCCAGCAGCTTAGGGGGGACTAGCGCCTACGAGCAGTACTTC
CASSLGGTSAYEQYF
>TRBD2|16|TRBJ2-7|TRBV6-5|-
TGTGCCAGCAGTTACTCTAGCGGGACGTCCTTCTACGAGCAGTACTTC
CASSYSSGTSFYEQYF
>-|12|TRBJ2-7|TRBV29-1|once
TGCAGCGTTGAAGTAACGGGCTACGAGCAGTACTTC
CSVEVTGYEQYF
>-|16|TRBJ1-3|TRBV6-1|-
TGTGCCAGCAGTGAAGGTCCGGGGGTGATTGGAAACACCATATATTTT
CASSEGPGVIGNTIYF
>-|14|TRBJ1-3|TRBV15|once
TGTGCCACCAGCAAGGATAAGCGAGGAAACACCATATATTTT
CATSKDKRGNTIYF
>-|14|TRBJ2-1|TRBV5-1|-
TGCGCCAGCAGCGGAGCGGAGGTCTACAATGAGCAGTTCTTC
CASSGAEVYNEQFF
>-|13|TRBJ1-1|TRBV27|-
TGTGCCAGCAGTCCAAACAGGGACACTGAAGCTTTCTTT
CASSPNRDTEAFF
>TRBD1|15|TRBJ2-2|TRBV28|-
TGTGCCAGCAGTCCCAGGGGGCGCGGCACCGGGGAGCTGTTTTTT
CASSPRGRGTGELFF
>TRBD2|16|TRBJ2-1|TRBV5-4|-
TGTGCCAGCAGCTTGGCCAGCGGGGGTCTCGGCAATGAGCAGTTCTTC
CASSLASGGLGNEQFF
>-|13|TRBJ1-3|TRBV7-9|-
TGTGCCAGCAGCTTAGCTGAACGGAACACCATATATTTT
CASSLAERNTIYF
>-|11|TRBJ1-1|TRBV30|medium-sized
TGTGCCTGGAGTGTACAGACTGAAGCTTTCTTT
CAWSVQTEAFF
>TRBD1|14|TRBJ2-7|TRBV7-9|-
TGTGCCAGCAGCGATGGGACAGTTCGAAACGAGCAGTACTTC
CASSDGTVRNEQYF
>-|12|TRBJ1-1|TRBV6-6|-
TGTGCCAGCAGCTCAGGATACACTGAAGCTTTCTTT
CASSSGYTEAFF
>TRBD2|14|TRBJ2-4|TRBV5-1|-
TGCGCCAGCAGGACTAGCCAACGTACAAACATTCAGTACTTC
CASRTSQRTNIQYF
>TRBD2|16|TRBJ2-1|TRBV2|-
TGTGCCAGCAGTGAGGGCGGACTAGCAGATTACAATGAGCAGTTCTTC
CASSEGGLADYNEQFF
>-|13|TRBJ2-5|TRBV27|-
TGTGCCAGCAGTCCGTACTTACAAGAGACCCAGTACTTC
CASSPYLQETQYF
>TRBD1|15|TRBJ1-1|TRBV28|-
TGTGCCAGCACTGACTCGGGACAGGTGAACACTGAAGCTTTCTTT
CASTDSGQVNTEAFF
>-|15|TRBJ2-2|TRBV7-9|-
TGTGCCAGCAGATCTACACAGGGTACGGGCGGGGAGCTGTTTTTT
CASRSTQGTGGELFF
>-|15|TRBJ1-4|TRBV5-1|-
TGCGCCAGCAGCTTGGCGGGGATCATTAATGAAAAACTGTTTTTT
CASSLAGIINEKLFF
>TRBD2|14|TRBJ2-5|TRBV5-6|-
TGTGCCAGCAGCTCTGGACCGGGAGGGGAGACCCAGTACTTC
CASSSGPGGETQYF
>-|15|TRBJ1-5|TRBV6-1|-
TGTGCCAGCAGTGAAGCGGGGCGGACGAATCAGCCCCAGCATTTT
CASSEAGRTNQPQHF
>-|13|TRBJ1-5|TRBV28|-
TGTGCCACTCGGGCGGGGGCCCAAGGGGCCCAGCATTTT
CATRAGAQGAQHF
>-|16|TRBJ2-5|TRBV5-4|once
TGTGCCAGCAGCTATGGAGGGGCAGGGCGGCAAGAGACCCAGTACTTC
CASSYGGAGRQETQYF
>-|15|TRBJ2-3|TRBV7-2|once
TGTGCCAGCAGCTTAGAGGACTCGTCCGCAGATACGCAGTATTTT
CASSLEDSSADTQYF
>TRBD1|16|TRBJ1-5|TRBV7-3|-
TGTGCCAGCAGCCGTCTTACAGGGGATAGCAATCAGCCCCAGCATTTT
CASSRLTGDSNQPQHF
>-|15|TRBJ1-2|TRBV30|-
TGTGCCTGGAGTGGGGGGGATCCAGCTAACTATGGCTACACCTTC
CAWSGGDPANYGYTF
>TRBD1|15|TRBJ1-6|TRBV18|-
TGTGCCAGCTCTGGAGACAGGGCACGCGGTTCACCCCTCCACTTT
CASSGDRARGSPLHF
>-|15|TRBJ1-6|TRBV19|-
TGTGCCAGTAGTATCCGCAGGGTCACAGGGTCACCCCTCCACTTT
CASSIRRVTGSPLHF
>TRBD2|15|TRBJ2-1|TRBV6-5|-
TGTGCCAGCAGTTACTCGCTAGCGGGAATGAATGAGCAGTTCTTC
CASSYSLAGMNEQFF
>TRBD2|16|TRBJ2-7|TRBV4-2|-
TGTGCCAGCAGCCAAGAGGGACTAGCGGGACATTACGAGCAGTACTTC
CASSQEGLAGHYEQYF
>-|13|TRBJ1-6|TRBV6-1|-
TGTGCCGGGTCGGGAGGTATTAGGGCACCCCTCCACTTT
CAGSGGIRAPLHF
>-|16|TRBJ1-2|TRBV6-5|-
TGTGCCAGCAGTTACTTGAACCGCAGGGGTAACTATGGCTACACCTTC
CASSYLNRRGNYGYTF
>-|15|TRBJ2-1|TRBV4-1|-
TGCGCCAGCAGCCAAGGGGCTGCTACCTACAATGAGCAGTTCTTC
CASSQGAATYNEQFF
>-|16|TRBJ1-2|TRBV5-1|-
TGCGCCAGCAGCTTCTCTGTGTTGGGCAGCTTCTATGGCTACACCTTC
CASSFSVLGSFYGYTF
>-|16|TRBJ1-6|TRBV4-2|-
TGTGCCAGCAGCCACGGACGGGACTCCTATAATTCACCCCTCCACTTT
CASSHGRDSYNSPLHF
>-|13|TRBJ2-1|TRBV6-4|-
TGTGCCAGCAGTGACGGTTGGAGCGGGGAGCAGTTCTTC
CASSDGWSGEQFF